The 3 T cell receptor beta chains listed next were all sequenced from one sample in a study of T cells in Graves' hyperthyroidism and ophthalmopathy. The investigators amplified TCR beta CDR3 regions from RNA transcripts. The HTBI set primed first-round TCR CDR3 RT-PCR. Via MiXCR, TCRdb re-called the multiplex PCR reads, giving one row per CDR3 protein. The sample holds some 510,000 distinct CDR3 sequences; 20% to 25% are singletons and the top ten take approximately 25%. The specimen was blood. Receptors were obtained from a man aged 18-30 years with Graves' hyperthyroidism.

This clonotype was detected many times. The V gene is TRBV12-3 or TRBV12-4, the J gene TRBJ1-2; D remains ambiguous. The CDR3 has 13 residues. The ends were cut back, 5 bases at V and 4 bases at J, with 11 bases in the middle. The CDR3 coding sequence is TGTGCCAGCAGTGCGGAGGATTTCTATGGCTACACCTTC. This codes for CASSAEDFYGYTF.

This clonotype appeared many times. This chain's CDR3 is CASSLTGGHNQPQHF. As DNA, the CDR3 is TGTGCCAGCAGTTTGACAGGGGGCCACAATCAGCCCCAGCATTTT. The chain is built from TRBV12-3 or TRBV12-4 and TRBJ1-5, with TRBD1 matching 10 bases. The CDR3 covers 15 residues. The V gene end was trimmed by 3 bases and the J gene end by 3 bases; junction bases not matched to a gene: 2.

The CDR3 nucleotides read TGCAGTGCTAGAGAAGACATTGGGGAGACCCAGTACTTC. It yields the protein CSAREDIGETQYF. This chain uses TRBV20-1 with TRBJ2-5; D gene unclear. V was cut by 0 bases and J by 5 bases, with 10 bases left in between. Germline V gene sequence: CDR1 DFQATT, CDR2 SNEGSKA (reference sequence). This CDR3 has 13 residues.